Detailed here is one TCR beta chain. Original handling: Nucleated cell number was recorded as an estimate derived from reference gene primer amplification. Clones were sequenced by immunoSEQ multiplex PCR, and TCRdb holds only the in-frame ones, with some missing. V and J calls and clone size are given by that table; D and trimming were obtained from the DNA. This table holds 70,000 to 85,000 clones, 70% to 90% found once. CDR3 length: 15 residues. V was shortened by 0 bases and J by 7 bases, with 15 bases between the two germline ends. Looked up from germline, CDR1 is SGHNT and CDR2 is YYREEE (reference sequence). These data belong to a study of blood T cell repertoires in COVID-19. Study-level background: Acute and convalescent COVID-19 samples came from the United States, Italy and Spain. T cells, B-cell-depleted T cells, or PBMCs provided the cDNA or gDNA that served as material.

V and J are TRBV5-4 and TRBJ2-3; the D gene is possibly TRBD1 (6 bases). Sequencing was carried out using peripheral blood. The source of this sequence is a woman older than 75 in a cohort sampled during active or convalescent COVID-19. CDR3 amino acids: CASSLAGQGRNTQYF. The CDR3 DNA reads as TGTGCCAGCAGCTTGGCGGGGCAGGGGCGAAATACGCAGTATTTT.